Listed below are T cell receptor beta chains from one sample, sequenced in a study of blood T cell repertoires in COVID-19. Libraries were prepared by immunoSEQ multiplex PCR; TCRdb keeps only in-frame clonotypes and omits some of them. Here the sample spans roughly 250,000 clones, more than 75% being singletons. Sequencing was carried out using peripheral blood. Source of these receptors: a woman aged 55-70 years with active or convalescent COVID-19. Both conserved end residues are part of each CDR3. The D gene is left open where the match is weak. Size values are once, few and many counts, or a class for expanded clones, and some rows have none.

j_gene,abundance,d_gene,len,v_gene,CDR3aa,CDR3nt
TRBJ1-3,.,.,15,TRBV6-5,CASTRDILSGNTIYF,TGTGCCAGCACCCGGGACATCCTCTCTGGAAACACCATATATTTT
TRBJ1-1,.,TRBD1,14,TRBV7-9,CASSSQGDYTEAFF,TGTGCCAGCAGCTCGCAGGGGGACTACACTGAAGCTTTCTTT
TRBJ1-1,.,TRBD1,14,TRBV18,CASSLQGASTEAFF,TGTGCCAGCTCACTCCAGGGGGCGAGTACTGAAGCTTTCTTT
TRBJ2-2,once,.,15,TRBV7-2,CASRSAGMSTGELFF,TGTGCCAGCAGGTCAGCAGGAATGAGCACCGGGGAGCTGTTTTTT
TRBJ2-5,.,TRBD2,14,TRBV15,CATPGGGSRETQYF,TGTGCCACCCCCGGCGGGGGTTCACGTGAGACCCAGTACTTC
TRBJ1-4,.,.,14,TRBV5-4,CASSLAGGRAKLFF,TGTGCCAGCAGCCTAGCTGGTGGGAGGGCAAAACTGTTTTTT
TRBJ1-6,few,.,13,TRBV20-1,CSASINTGSPLHF,TGCAGTGCTAGTATAAACACGGGGTCACCCCTCCACTTT
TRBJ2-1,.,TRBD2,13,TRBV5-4,CASSSRGAGEQFF,TGTGCCAGCAGCTCGCGGGGGGCGGGCGAGCAGTTCTTC
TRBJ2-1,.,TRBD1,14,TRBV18,CASSPPPTGHEQFF,TGTGCCAGCTCACCCCCACCGACAGGGCATGAGCAGTTCTTC
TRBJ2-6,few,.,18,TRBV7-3,CASSLTPIQGAGANVLTF,TGTGCCAGCAGCTTAACGCCAATCCAGGGTGCTGGGGCCAACGTCCTGACTTTC
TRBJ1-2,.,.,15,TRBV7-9,CASSFERQAIYGYTF,TGTGCCAGCAGCTTTGAAAGGCAGGCCATCTATGGCTACACCTTC
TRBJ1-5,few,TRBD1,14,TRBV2,CASSQGQGNQPQHF,TGTGCCAGCAGCCAGGGACAGGGCAATCAGCCCCAGCATTTT
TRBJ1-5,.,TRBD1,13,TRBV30,CAWSVQGEQPQHF,TGTGCCTGGAGTGTCCAGGGGGAGCAGCCCCAGCATTTT
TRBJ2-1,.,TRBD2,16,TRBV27,CASSHSGGLSYNEQFF,TGTGCCAGCAGTCATAGCGGGGGGCTCTCCTACAATGAGCAGTTCTTC
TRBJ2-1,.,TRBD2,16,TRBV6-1,CASSENLLAGNNEQFF,TGTGCCAGCAGTGAAAATCTGCTAGCGGGTAACAATGAGCAGTTCTTC
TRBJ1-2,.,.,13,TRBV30,CAWKGVDVYGYTF,TGTGCCTGGAAGGGGGTCGACGTCTATGGCTACACCTTC
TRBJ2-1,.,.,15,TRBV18,CASSQEQGSSNEQFF,TGTGCCAGCTCCCAGGAACAGGGTTCAAGCAATGAGCAGTTCTTC
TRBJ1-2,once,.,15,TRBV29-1,CSVEPPVDMTYGYTF,TGCAGCGTTGAGCCACCGGTCGACATGACATATGGCTACACCTTC
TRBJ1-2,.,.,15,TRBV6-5,CASSYSKTVGYGYTF,TGTGCCAGCAGTTACTCGAAAACAGTAGGCTATGGCTACACCTTC
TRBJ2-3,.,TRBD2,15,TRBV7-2,CASSLVAGGSDTQYF,TGTGCCAGCAGCTTAGTAGCGGGGGGGTCGGATACGCAGTATTTT
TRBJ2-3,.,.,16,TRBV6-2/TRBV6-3,CASSYRPGSRTDTQYF,TGTGCCAGCAGTTACCGTCCCGGGTCTCGGACAGATACGCAGTATTTT
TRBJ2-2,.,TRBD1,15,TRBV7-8,CASSPTGGYTGELFF,TGTGCCAGCAGCCCCACAGGGGGCTACACCGGGGAGCTGTTTTTT
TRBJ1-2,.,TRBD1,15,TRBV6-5,CASAKTGEINYGYTF,TGTGCCAGCGCCAAAACAGGGGAGATTAACTATGGCTACACCTTC
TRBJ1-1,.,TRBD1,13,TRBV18,CASSPGQGTEAFF,TGTGCCAGCTCACCGGGACAGGGCACTGAAGCTTTCTTT
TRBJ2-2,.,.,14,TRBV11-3,CASSLGAVNGELFF,TGTGCCAGCAGCTTAGGGGCAGTTAACGGGGAGCTGTTTTTT
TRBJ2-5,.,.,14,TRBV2,CASSEVAYQETQYF,TGTGCCAGCAGTGAAGTCGCGTACCAAGAGACCCAGTACTTC
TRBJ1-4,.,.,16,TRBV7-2,CASSPRRVGAREKLFF,TGTGCCAGCAGCCCAAGGCGTGTGGGCGCCCGTGAAAAACTGTTTTTT
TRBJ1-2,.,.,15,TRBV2,CASTLMTDKIDGYTF,TGTGCCAGCACCCTTATGACAGACAAGATCGATGGCTACACCTTC
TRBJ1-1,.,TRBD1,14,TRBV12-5,CASGLTRTGAEAFF,TGTGCTAGTGGTTTGACCAGGACAGGGGCTGAAGCTTTCTTT
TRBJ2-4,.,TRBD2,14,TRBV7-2,CASSLLAGKNIQYF,TGTGCCAGCAGCTTACTAGCGGGGAAAAACATTCAGTACTTC
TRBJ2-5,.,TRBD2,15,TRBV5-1,CASSGPSGNQETQYF,TGCGCCAGCAGCGGACCTAGCGGGAACCAAGAGACCCAGTACTTC
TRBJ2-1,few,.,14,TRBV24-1,CATRPNTGTNEQFF,TGTGCCACCAGACCCAATACAGGGACCAATGAGCAGTTCTTC
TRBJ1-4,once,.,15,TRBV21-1,CASNSFTGLGEKLFF,TGTGCCAGCAACTCCTTCACAGGGTTGGGCGAAAAACTGTTTTTT
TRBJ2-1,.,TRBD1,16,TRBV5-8,CASSGGTGGSSNEQFF,TGTGCCAGCAGCGGCGGGACAGGGGGTTCATCTAATGAGCAGTTCTTC
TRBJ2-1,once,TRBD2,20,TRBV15,CATSRDRGWEAGALYNEQFF,TGTGCCACCAGCAGAGACAGGGGATGGGAAGCGGGGGCCTTATACAATGAGCAGTTCTTC
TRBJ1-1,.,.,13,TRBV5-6,CASSLSLNTEAFF,TGTGCCAGCAGCCTGAGCCTGAACACTGAAGCTTTCTTT
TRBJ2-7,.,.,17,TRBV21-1,CASSKEVSGRASYEQYF,TGTGCCAGCAGCAAAGAGGTTAGCGGGAGAGCCTCCTACGAGCAGTACTTC
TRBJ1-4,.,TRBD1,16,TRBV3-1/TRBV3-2,CASSQWTGTYNEKLFF,TGTGCCAGCAGCCAATGGACAGGCACCTATAATGAAAAACTGTTTTTT
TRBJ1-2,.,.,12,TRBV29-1,CSVETGNGGYTF,TGCAGCGTGGAGACGGGGAATGGGGGCTACACCTTC
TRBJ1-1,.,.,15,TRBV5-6,CASSLMGGRNTEAFF,TGTGCCAGCAGCTTGATGGGGGGGAGGAACACTGAAGCTTTCTTT
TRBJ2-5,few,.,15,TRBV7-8,CASSSGRGVGETQYF,TGTGCCAGCAGCTCTGGTAGGGGTGTGGGGGAGACCCAGTACTTC
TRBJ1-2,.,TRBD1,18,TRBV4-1,CASSQDPRDRGGLDGYTF,TGCGCCAGCAGCCAAGATCCAAGGGACAGGGGTGGATTAGATGGCTACACCTTC
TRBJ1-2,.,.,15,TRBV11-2,CASRPLRGWNYGYTF,TGTGCCAGCAGGCCCTTACGGGGGTGGAACTATGGCTACACCTTC
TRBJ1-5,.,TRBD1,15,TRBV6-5,CASSSGQGAGQPQHF,TGTGCCAGCAGTTCGGGACAGGGGGCTGGTCAGCCCCAGCATTTT
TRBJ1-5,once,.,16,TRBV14,CASSQEPNKRDQPQHF,TGTGCCAGCAGCCAAGAACCCAACAAACGGGATCAGCCCCAGCATTTT
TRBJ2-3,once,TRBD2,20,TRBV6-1,CASSEGTSGGETHSTDTQYF,TGTGCCAGCAGTGAAGGGACTAGCGGGGGGGAGACACATAGCACAGATACGCAGTATTTT
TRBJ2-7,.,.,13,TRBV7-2,CASSLGGVDEQYF,TGTGCCAGCAGCTTAGGGGGGGTGGACGAGCAGTACTTC
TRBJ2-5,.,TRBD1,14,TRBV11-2,CASSVQQGGETQYF,TGTGCCAGCAGCGTTCAACAGGGGGGAGAGACCCAGTACTTC
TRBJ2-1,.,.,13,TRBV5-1,CASSLGYYNEQFF,TGCGCCAGCAGCTTGGGTTACTACAATGAGCAGTTCTTC
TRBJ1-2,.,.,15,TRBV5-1,CASSLAGAALYGYTF,TGCGCCAGCAGCTTGGCAGGGGCCGCCCTCTATGGCTACACCTTC
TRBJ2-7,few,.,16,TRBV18,CASSYPTGEEGYEQYF,TGTGCCAGCTCTTACCCAACAGGGGAGGAAGGGTACGAGCAGTACTTC
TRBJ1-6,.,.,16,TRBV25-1,CASSVPGDSYNSPLHF,TGTGCCAGCAGTGTTCCAGGGGACTCCTATAATTCACCCCTCCACTTT
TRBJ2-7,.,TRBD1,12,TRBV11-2,CASSGQGYEQYF,TGTGCCAGCAGCGGACAGGGTTACGAGCAGTACTTC
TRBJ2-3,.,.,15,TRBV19,CASSTAGGKLNTQYF,TGTGCCAGTAGTACCGCAGGGGGGAAGTTAAATACGCAGTATTTT
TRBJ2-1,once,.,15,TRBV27,CASSPTAGPHNEQFF,TGTGCCAGCAGCCCAACGGCGGGACCCCACAATGAGCAGTTCTTC
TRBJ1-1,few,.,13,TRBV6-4,CASSDSANTEAFF,TGTGCCAGCAGTGACTCGGCGAACACTGAAGCTTTCTTT
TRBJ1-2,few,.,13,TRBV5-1,CASSLDGVGGYTF,TGCGCCAGCAGCTTGGACGGGGTAGGGGGCTACACCTTC